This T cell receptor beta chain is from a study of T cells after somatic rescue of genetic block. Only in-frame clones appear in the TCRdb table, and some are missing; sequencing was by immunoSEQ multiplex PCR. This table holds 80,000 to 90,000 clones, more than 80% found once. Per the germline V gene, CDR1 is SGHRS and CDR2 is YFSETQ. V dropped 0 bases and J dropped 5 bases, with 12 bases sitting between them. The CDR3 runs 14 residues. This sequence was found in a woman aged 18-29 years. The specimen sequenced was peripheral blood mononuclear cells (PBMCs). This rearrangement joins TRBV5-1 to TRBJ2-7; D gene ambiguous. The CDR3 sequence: CASSLDRSRDEQYF. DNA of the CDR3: TGCGCCAGCAGCTTGGACAGAAGCCGGGACGAGCAGTACTTC.